The 5 T cell receptor beta chains below all came from one sample that was sequenced in a study of T cells in localized non-small cell lung cancer. The table came from immunoSEQ multiplex PCR; TCRdb's copy has only in-frame clones and leaves some out. The table has fewer than 90,000 clones, around 81% seen once. The sequencing here drew on PBMCs, taken before any cancer treatment. The receptors shown here come from a man aged 35-69 years with stage II squamous cell lung carcinoma.

The gene calls are TRBV7-2 and TRBJ2-1, with 7 bases identical to TRBD2. CDR3 size: 16 residues. V was pared by 4 bases and J by 1 base, with 7 bases of the junction left unmatched. Germline-derived CDR1 and CDR2 are SGHTA and FQGNSA. CDR3 DNA: TGTGCCAGCAGCTCTGCCAGCGGGGCTTCCTACAATGAGCAGTTCTTC. Translating it yields CASSSASGASYNEQFF.

The CDR3 spells CASSLGAGGFENIQYF. Written as DNA, the CDR3 is TGTGCCAGCAGCTTAGGGGCGGGAGGATTCGAAAACATTCAGTACTTC. The chain combines TRBV7-2 with TRBJ2-4; 8 bases are shared with TRBD2. This CDR3 region has 16 residues. Per germline, CDR1 SGHTA and CDR2 FQGNSA. Unmatched junction bases numbered 7, after V lost 1 base and J lost 5 bases.

The rearrangement links TRBV28 to TRBJ1-2, with D unclear. Germline CDR1 is MDHEN and CDR2 is SYDVKM. CDR3 length: 12 amino acids. This chain's CDR3 is CAHSPANYGYTF. CDR3 sequence (DNA): TGTGCACATTCTCCAGCTAACTATGGCTACACCTTC.

The rearrangement links TRBV4-3 to TRBJ2-2, with D unclear. The germline V gene encodes CDR1 LGHNA and CDR2 YSLEER. The CDR3 runs to 15 residues. Trimming shortened V by 0 bases and J by 3 bases, and 8 bases separated the two germline ends. CDR3 in DNA: TGCGCCAGCAGCCAAGATTACAGCTACACCGGGGAGCTGTTTTTT. Amino acid sequence: CASSQDYSYTGELFF.

The J gene is TRBJ2-4, the V gene TRBV4-1; D remains ambiguous. The CDR3 consists of 13 residues. Trimming cost V 2 bases and J 7 bases, with 9 bases left between them. In germline, CDR1 is MGHRA, CDR2 YSYEKL. The DNA for the CDR3 is TGCGCCAGCAGCCAAACCCTAGGGAACATTCAGTACTTC. It specifies CASSQTLGNIQYF.